This T cell receptor beta chain comes out of a study of cytotoxic CD8 clonotypes in ibrutinib-treated CLL. Repertoires were generated with immunoSEQ multiplex PCR, while TCRdb's copy carries only in-frame clones and drops some. This table has approximately 45,000 clones, about two thirds appearing once. V was clipped by 5 bases and J by 2 bases, with 12 bases between them. The CDR3 totals 14 residues. CDR1 is SGHVS and CDR2 is FNYEAQ in the germline V gene. The sequenced sample was PBMCs, obtained after 12 months of ibrutinib treatment. This sequence joins TRBV7-6 and TRBJ1-2; D not certain. The receptor comes from a human donor with chronic lymphocytic leukemia. The CDR3 loop is CASSLYSGNYGYTF. In DNA, the CDR3 is TGTGCCAGCAGCCTATACAGCGGCAACTATGGCTACACCTTC. Together with reference TRBV7-6 and TRBJ1-2, the CDR3 gives the full variable domain: GAGVSQSPRYKVTKRGQDVALRCDPISGHVSLYWYRQALGQGPEFLTYFNYEAQQDKSGLPNDRFSAERPEGSISTLTIQRTEQRDSAMYRCASSLYSGNYGYTFGSGTRLTVV.